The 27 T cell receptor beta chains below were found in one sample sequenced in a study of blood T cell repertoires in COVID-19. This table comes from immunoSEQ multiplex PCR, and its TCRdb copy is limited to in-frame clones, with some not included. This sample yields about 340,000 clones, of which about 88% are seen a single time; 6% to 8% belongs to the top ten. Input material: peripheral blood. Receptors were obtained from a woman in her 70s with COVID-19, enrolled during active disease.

CDR3 bases: TGTGCTAGTGGTTTCGGGACAGCAAATTCCTACGAGCAGTACTTC. Protein sequence: CASGFGTANSYEQYF. This chain uses TRBV12-5 with TRBJ2-7; 7 bases map to TRBD1. Germline assignment: CDR1 LGHNT and CDR2 FRNRAP. V shed 3 bases, J shed 1 base, and the junction held 6 bases outside the gene matches. The CDR3 length is 15 residues.

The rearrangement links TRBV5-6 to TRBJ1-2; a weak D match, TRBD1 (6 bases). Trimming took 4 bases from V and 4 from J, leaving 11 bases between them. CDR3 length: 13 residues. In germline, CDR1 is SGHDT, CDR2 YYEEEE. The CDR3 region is CASSGTTGYGYTF. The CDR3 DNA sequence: TGTGCCAGCAGCGGAACGACAGGCTATGGCTACACCTTC.

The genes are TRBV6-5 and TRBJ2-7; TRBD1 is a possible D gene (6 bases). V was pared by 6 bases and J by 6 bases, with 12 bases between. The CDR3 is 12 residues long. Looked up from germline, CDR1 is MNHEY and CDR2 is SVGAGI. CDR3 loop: CASSTYRAEQYF. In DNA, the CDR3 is TGTGCCAGCAGCACCTACAGGGCCGAGCAGTACTTC.

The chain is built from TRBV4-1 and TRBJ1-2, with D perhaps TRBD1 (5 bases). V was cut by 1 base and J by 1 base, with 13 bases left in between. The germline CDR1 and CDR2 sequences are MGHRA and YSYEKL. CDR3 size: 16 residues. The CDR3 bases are TGCGCCAGCAGCCAAGTGAGGACAATCATTAACTATGGCTACACCTTC. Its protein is CASSQVRTIINYGYTF.

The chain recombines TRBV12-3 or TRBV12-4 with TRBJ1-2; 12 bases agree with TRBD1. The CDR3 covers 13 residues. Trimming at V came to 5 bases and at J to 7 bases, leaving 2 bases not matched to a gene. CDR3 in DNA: TGTGCCAGCAGTGGGGACAGGGGGCCTGGCTACACCTTC. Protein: CASSGDRGPGYTF.

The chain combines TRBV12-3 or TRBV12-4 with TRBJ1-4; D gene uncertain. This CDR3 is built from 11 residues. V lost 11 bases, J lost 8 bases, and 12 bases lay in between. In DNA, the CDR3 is TGTGCCTACAGCCTCGACGAAAAACTGTTTTTT. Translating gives CAYSLDEKLFF.

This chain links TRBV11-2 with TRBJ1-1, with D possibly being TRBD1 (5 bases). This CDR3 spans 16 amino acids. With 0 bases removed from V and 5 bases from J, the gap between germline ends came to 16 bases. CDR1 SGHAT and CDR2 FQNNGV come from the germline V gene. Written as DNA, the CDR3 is TGTGCCAGCAGCTTAGATAAGGGTACGTACAGGACTGAAGCTTTCTTT. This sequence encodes CASSLDKGTYRTEAFF.

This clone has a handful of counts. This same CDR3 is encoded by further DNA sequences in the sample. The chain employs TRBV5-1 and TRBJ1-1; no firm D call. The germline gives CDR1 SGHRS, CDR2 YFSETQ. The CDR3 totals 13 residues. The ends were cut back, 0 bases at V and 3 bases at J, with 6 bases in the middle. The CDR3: CASSLGRDTEAFF. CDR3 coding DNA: TGCGCCAGCAGCTTGGGGAGGGACACTGAAGCTTTCTTT.

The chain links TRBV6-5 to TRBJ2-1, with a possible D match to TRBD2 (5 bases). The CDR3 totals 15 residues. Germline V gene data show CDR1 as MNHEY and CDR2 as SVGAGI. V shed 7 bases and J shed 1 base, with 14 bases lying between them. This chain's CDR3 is CASIGPSGSYNEQFF. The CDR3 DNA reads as TGTGCCAGCATAGGTCCCAGCGGATCCTACAATGAGCAGTTCTTC.

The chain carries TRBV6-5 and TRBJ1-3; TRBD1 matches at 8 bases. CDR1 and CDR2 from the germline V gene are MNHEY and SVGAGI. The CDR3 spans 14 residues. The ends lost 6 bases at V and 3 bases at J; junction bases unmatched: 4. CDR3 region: CASRLTGVGNTIYF. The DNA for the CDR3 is TGTGCCAGCAGGCTGACAGGGGTTGGAAACACCATATATTTT.

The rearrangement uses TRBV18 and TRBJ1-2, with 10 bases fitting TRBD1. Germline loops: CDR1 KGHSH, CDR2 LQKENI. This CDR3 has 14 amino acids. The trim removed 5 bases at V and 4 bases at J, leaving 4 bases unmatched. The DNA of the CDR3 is TGTGCCAGCTCAACGACAGGGGGCAGCTATGGCTACACCTTC. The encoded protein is CASSTTGGSYGYTF.

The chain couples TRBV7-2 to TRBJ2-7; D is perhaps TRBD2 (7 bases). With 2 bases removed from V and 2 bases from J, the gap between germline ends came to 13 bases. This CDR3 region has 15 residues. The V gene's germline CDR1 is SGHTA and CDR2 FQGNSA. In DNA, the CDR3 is TGTGCCAGCAGCTTAAGCCGGGGGGCGCCCTACGAGCAGTACTTC. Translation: CASSLSRGAPYEQYF. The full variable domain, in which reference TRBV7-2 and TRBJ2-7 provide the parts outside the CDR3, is GAGVSQSPSNKVTEKGKDVELRCDPISGHTALYWYRQSLGQGLEFLIYFQGNSAPDKSGLPSDRFSAERTGGSVSTLTIQRTQQEDSAVYLCASSLSRGAPYEQYFGPGTRLTVT.

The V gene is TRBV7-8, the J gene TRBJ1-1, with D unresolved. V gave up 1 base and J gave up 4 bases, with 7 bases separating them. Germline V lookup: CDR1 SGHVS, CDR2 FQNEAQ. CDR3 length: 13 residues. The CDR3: CASSLDGVTEAFF. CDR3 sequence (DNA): TGTGCCAGCAGCTTAGACGGGGTCACTGAAGCTTTCTTT.

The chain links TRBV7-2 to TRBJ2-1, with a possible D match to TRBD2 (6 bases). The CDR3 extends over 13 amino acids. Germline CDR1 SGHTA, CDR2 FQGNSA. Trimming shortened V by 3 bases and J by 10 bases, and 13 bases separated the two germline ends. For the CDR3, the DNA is TGTGCCAGCAGCTTTATATCGGGGAGGGAGCAGTTCTTC. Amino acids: CASSFISGREQFF.

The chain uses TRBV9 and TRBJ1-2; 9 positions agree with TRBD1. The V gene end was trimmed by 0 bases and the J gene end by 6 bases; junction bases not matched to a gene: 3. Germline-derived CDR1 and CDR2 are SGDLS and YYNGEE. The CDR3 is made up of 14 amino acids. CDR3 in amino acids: CASSVGRTGDGYTF. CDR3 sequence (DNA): TGTGCCAGCAGCGTAGGTAGGACAGGGGATGGCTACACCTTC.

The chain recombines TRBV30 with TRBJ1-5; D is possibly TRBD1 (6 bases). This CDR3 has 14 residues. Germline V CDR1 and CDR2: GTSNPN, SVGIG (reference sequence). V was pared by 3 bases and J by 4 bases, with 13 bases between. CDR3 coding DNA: TGTGCCTGGAGCAACAGGGAAAAGAATCAGCCCCAGCATTTT. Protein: CAWSNREKNQPQHF.

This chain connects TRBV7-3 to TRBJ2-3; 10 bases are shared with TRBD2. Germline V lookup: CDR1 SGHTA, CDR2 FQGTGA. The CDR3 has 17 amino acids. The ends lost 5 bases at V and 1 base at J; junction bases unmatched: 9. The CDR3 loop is CASSGSGGSPRTDTQYF. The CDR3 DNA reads TGTGCCAGCAGCGGTAGCGGGGGGTCCCCTCGCACAGATACGCAGTATTTT.

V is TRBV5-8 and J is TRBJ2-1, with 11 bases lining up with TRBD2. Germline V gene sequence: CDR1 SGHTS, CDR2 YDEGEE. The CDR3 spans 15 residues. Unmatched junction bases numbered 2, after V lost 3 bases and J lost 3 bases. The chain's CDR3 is CASSSGTSGYNEQFF. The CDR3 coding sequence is TGTGCCAGCAGCTCCGGGACTAGCGGCTACAATGAGCAGTTCTTC.

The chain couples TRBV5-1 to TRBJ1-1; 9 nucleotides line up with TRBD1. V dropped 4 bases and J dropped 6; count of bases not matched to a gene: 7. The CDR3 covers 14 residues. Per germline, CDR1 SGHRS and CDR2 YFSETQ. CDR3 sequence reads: CASSIGQGRAEAFF. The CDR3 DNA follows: TGCGCCAGCAGCATAGGACAGGGGAGGGCTGAAGCTTTCTTT.

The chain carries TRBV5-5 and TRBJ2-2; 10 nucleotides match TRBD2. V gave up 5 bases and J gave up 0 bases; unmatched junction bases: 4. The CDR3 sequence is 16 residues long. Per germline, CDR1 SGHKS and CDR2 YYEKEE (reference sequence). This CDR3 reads CASSPLAGTNTGELFF. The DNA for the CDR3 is TGTGCCAGCAGTCCACTAGCGGGGACGAACACCGGGGAGCTGTTTTTT.

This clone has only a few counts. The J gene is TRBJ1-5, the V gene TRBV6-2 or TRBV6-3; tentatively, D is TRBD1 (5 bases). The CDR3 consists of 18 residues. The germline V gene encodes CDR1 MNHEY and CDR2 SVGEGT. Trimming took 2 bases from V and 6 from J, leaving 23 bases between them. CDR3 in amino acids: CASSYAQSRQGKAQPQHF. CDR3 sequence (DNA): TGTGCCAGCAGTTACGCCCAGTCCCGCCAGGGTAAGGCTCAGCCCCAGCATTTT.

CDR3 protein: CASLPGAGTGSNEQFF. In DNA, the CDR3 is TGTGCCAGCTTGCCCGGGGCAGGGACAGGGAGCAATGAGCAGTTCTTC. The chain has TRBV2 and TRBJ2-1, with 9 bases that match TRBD1. The CDR3 covers 16 residues. CDR1 is SNHLY and CDR2 is FYNNEI in the germline V gene. V dropped 8 bases and J dropped 6; count of bases not matched to a gene: 14.

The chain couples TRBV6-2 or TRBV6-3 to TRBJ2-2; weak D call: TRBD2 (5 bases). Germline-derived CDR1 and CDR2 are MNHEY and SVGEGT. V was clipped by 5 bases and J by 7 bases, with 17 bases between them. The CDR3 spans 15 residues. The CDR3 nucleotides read TGTGCCAGCAGTCTAACTAGGCACCGGGGCGGGGAGCTGTTTTTT. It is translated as CASSLTRHRGGELFF.

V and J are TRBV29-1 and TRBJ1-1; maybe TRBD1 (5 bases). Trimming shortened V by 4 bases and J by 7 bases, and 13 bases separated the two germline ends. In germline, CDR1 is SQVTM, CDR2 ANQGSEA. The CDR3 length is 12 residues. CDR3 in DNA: TGCAGCGTTGGGGAGGGGACCCATGAAGCTTTCTTT. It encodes CSVGEGTHEAFF.

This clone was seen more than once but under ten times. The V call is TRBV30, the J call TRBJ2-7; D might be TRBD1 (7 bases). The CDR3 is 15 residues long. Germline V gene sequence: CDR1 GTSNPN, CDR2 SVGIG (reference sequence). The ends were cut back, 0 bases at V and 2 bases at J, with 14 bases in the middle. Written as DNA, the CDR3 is TGTGCCTGGAGTGTACGGGGGACAGTGGCCTACGAGCAGTACTTC. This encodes CAWSVRGTVAYEQYF.

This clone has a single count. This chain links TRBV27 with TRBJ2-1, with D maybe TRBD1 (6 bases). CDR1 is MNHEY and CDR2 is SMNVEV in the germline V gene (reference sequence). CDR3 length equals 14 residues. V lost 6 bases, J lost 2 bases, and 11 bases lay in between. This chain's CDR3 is CASSVQGAYNEQFF. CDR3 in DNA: TGTGCCAGCAGCGTACAGGGAGCCTACAATGAGCAGTTCTTC.

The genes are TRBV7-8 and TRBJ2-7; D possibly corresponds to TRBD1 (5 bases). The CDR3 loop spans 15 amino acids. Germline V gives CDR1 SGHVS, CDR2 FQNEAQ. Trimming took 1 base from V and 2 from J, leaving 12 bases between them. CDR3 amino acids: CASSLGGMGTYEQYF. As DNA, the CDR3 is TGTGCCAGCAGCTTAGGGGGCATGGGAACCTACGAGCAGTACTTC.